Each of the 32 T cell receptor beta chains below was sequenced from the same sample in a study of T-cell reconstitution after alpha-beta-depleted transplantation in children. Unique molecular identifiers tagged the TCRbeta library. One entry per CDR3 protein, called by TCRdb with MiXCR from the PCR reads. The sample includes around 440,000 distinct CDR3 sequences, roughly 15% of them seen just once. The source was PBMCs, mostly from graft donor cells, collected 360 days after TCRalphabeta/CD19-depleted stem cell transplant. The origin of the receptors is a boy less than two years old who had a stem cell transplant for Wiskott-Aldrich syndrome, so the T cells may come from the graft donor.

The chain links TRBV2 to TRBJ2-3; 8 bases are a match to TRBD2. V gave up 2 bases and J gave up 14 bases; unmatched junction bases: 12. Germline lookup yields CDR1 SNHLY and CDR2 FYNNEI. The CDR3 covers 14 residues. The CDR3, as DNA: TGTGCCAGCAGTGAAATGTTTAGCGGGAAAAGGCGGTATTTT. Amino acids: CASSEMFSGKRRYF.

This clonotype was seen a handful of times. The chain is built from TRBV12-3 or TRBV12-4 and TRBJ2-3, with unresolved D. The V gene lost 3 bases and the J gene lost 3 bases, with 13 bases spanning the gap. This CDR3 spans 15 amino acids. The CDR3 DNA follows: TGTGCCAGCAGTTTTACCCCGTCATGGACAGATACGCAGTATTTT. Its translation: CASSFTPSWTDTQYF.

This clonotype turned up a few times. The CDR3 DNA reads as TGTGCCAGCAGTTCCTCCACTCGTATGGAGACCCAGTACTTC. This gives the protein CASSSSTRMETQYF. V usage is TRBV27 and J usage is TRBJ2-5; D not resolved. Trimming pared 4 bases from V and 5 bases from J, leaving 14 bases between. Germline V gene lookup returns CDR1 MNHEY and CDR2 SMNVEV (reference sequence). The CDR3 loop spans 14 amino acids.

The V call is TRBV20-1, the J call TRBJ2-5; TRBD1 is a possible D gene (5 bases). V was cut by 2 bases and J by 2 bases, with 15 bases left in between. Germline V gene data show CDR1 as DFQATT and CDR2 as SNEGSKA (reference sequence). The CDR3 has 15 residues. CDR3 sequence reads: CSARRDPGWQETQYF. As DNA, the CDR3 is TGCAGTGCTAGACGAGACCCAGGGTGGCAAGAGACCCAGTACTTC.

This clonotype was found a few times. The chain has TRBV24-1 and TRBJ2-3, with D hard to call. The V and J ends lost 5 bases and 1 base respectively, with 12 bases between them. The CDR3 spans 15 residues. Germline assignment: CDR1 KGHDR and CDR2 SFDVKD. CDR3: CATSGLGSGTDTQYF. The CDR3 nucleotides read TGTGCCACCAGTGGGTTGGGTTCCGGCACAGATACGCAGTATTTT.

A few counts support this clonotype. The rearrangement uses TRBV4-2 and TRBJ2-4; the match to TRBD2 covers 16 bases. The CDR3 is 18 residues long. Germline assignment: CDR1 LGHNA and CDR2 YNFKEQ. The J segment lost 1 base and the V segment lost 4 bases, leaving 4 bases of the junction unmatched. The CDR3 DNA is TGTGCCAGCAGCCCGGGACTAGCGGGGGGGGGTGCCAAAAACATTCAGTACTTC. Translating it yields CASSPGLAGGGAKNIQYF.

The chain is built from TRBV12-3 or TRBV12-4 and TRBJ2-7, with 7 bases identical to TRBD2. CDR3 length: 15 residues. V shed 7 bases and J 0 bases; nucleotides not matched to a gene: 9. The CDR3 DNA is TGTGCCAGCACCGTAGCGGGTGTCCCCTCCTACGAGCAGTACTTC. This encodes CASTVAGVPSYEQYF.

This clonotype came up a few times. The CDR3 DNA sequence: TGTGCCAGCAGCTCCCAGCGGGAGGGATATTACAATGAGCAGTTCTTC. Residues: CASSSQREGYYNEQFF. The rearrangement links TRBV7-9 to TRBJ2-1; 10 bases line up with TRBD2. This CDR3 contains 16 residues. The ends lost 4 bases at V and 4 bases at J; junction bases unmatched: 7. CDR1 and CDR2 (germline): SEHNR, FQNEAQ (reference sequence).

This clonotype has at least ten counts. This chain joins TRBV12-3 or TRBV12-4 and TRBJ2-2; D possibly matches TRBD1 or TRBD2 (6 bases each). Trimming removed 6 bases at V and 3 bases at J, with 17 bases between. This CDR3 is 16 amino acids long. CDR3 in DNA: TGTGCCAGCAGCCAGGGGACTCGGCTGGACACCGGGGAGCTGTTTTTT. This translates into CASSQGTRLDTGELFF.

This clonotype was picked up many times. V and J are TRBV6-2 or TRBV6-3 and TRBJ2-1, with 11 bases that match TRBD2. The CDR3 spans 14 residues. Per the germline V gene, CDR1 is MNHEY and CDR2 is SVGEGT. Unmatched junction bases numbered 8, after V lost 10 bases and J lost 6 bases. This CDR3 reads CAISSGRFGNEQFF. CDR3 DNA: TGTGCCATCTCTAGCGGGAGGTTCGGCAATGAGCAGTTCTTC.

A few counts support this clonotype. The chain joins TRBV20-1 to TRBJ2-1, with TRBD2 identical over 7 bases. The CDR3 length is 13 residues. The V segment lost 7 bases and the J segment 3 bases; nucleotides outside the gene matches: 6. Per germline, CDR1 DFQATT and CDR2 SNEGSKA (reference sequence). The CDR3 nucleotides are TGCAGTGGCAGCAGGGACTACTACAATGAGCAGTTCTTC. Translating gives CSGSRDYYNEQFF.

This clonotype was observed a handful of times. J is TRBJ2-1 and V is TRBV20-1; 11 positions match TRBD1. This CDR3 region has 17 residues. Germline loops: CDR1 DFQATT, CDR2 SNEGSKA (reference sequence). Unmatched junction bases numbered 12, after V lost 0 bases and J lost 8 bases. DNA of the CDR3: TGCAGTGCTAGAGATCTTTGGCCGGGACAGGGGGGGGATGAGCAGTTCTTC. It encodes CSARDLWPGQGGDEQFF.

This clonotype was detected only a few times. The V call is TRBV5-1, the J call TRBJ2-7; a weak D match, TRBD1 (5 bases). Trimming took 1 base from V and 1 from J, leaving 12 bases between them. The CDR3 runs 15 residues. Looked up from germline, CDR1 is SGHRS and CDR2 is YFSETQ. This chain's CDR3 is CASSLTTDKSYEQYF. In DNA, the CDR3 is TGCGCCAGCAGCTTGACCACGGACAAGTCCTACGAGCAGTACTTC.

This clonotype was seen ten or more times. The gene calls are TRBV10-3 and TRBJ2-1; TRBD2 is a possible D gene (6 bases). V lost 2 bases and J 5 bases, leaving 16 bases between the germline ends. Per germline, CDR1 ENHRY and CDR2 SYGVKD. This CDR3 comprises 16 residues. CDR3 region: CAISERWRDPNNEQFF. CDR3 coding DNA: TGTGCCATCAGTGAGCGTTGGAGGGACCCCAACAATGAGCAGTTCTTC.

In nucleotides, the CDR3 is TGCGCCAGGGACTCGCATTCGCTCTTGAACACTGAAGCTTTCTTT. It codes for CARDSHSLLNTEAFF. This chain joins TRBV5-1 and TRBJ1-1; D unclear. Germline assignment: CDR1 SGHRS and CDR2 YFSETQ. V was pared by 8 bases and J by 0 bases, with 17 bases between. CDR3 size: 15 residues.

The DNA for the CDR3 is TGTGCCACCAGTGACGGCGGGAGGGCCAAATCCTACGAGCAGTACTTC. Translating gives CATSDGGRAKSYEQYF. V and J are TRBV24-1 and TRBJ2-7; 9 bases align to TRBD2. The CDR3 has 16 residues. Unmatched junction bases numbered 7, after V lost 4 bases and J lost 1 base. The germline gives CDR1 KGHDR, CDR2 SFDVKD.

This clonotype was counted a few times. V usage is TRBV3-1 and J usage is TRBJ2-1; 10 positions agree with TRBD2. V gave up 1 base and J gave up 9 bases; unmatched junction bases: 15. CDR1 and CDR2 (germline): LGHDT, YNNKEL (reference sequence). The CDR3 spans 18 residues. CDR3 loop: CASSQARKLAGEVGEQFF. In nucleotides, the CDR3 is TGTGCCAGCAGCCAAGCCAGGAAGCTAGCGGGAGAGGTTGGTGAGCAGTTCTTC.

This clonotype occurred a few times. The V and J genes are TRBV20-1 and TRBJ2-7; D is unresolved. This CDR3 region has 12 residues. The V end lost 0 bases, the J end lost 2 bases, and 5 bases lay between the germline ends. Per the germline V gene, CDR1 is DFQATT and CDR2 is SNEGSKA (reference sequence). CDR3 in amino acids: CSARDPPYEQYF. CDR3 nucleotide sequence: TGCAGTGCTAGAGATCCCCCCTACGAGCAGTACTTC.

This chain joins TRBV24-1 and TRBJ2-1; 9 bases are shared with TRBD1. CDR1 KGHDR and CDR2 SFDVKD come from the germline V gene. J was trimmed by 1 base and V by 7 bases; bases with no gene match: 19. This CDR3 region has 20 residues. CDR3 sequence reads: CATSQTEPLRDRASYNEQFF. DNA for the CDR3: TGTGCCACCAGCCAAACAGAGCCTCTTAGGGACAGGGCGTCCTACAATGAGCAGTTCTTC.

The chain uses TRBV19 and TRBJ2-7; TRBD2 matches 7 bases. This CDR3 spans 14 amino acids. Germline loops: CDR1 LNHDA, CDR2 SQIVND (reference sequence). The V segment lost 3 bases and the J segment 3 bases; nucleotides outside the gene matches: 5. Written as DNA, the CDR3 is TGTGCCAGTAGTATCTCAAGCGGGGTCTACGAGCAGTACTTC. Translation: CASSISSGVYEQYF.

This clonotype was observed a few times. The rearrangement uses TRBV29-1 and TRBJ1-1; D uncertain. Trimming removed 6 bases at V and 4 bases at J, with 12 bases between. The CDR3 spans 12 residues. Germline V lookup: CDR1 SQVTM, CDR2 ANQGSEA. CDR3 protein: CSVVVVSTEAFF. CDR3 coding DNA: TGCAGCGTCGTGGTTGTTTCCACTGAAGCTTTCTTT. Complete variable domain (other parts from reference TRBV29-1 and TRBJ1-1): SAVISQKPSRDICQRGTSLTIQCQVDSQVTMMFWYRQQPGQSLTLIATANQGSEATYESGFVIDKFPISRPNLTFSTLTVSNMSPEDSSIYLCSVVVVSTEAFFGQGTRLTVV.

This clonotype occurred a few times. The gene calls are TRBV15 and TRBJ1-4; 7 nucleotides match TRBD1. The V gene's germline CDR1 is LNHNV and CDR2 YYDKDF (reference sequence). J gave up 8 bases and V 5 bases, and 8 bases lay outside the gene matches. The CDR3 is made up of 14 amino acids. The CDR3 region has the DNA TGTGCCACCAGCGTAATCAGGGGGATGGAAAAACTGTTTTTT. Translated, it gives CATSVIRGMEKLFF.

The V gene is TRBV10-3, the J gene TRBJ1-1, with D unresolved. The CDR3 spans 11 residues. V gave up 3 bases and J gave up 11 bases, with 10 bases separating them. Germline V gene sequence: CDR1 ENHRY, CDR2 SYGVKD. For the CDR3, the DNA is TGTGCCATCAGTGATGGGAGTAGGGCTTTCTTT. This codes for CAISDGSRAFF.

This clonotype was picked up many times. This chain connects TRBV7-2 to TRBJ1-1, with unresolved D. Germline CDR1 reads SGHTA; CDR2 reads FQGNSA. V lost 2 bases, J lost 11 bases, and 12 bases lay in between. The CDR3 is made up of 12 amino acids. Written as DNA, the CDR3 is TGTGCCAGCAGCTTACTTTTGCTCGGGGCTTTCTTT. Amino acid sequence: CASSLLLLGAFF. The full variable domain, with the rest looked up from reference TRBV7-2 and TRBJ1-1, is GAGVSQSPSNKVTEKGKDVELRCDPISGHTALYWYRQSLGQGLEFLIYFQGNSAPDKSGLPSDRFSAERTGGSVSTLTIQRTQQEDSAVYLCASSLLLLGAFFGQGTRLTVV.

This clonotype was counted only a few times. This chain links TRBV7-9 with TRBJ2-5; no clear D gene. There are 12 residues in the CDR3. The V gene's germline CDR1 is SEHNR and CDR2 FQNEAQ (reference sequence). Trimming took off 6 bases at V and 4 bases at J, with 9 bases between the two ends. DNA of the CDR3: TGTGCCAGCAGTAAGCGCGTAGAGACCCAGTACTTC. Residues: CASSKRVETQYF.

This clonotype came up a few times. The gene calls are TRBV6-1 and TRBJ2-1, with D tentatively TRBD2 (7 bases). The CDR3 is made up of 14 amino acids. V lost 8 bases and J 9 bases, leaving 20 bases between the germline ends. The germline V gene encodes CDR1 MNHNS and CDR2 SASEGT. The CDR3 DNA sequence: TGTGCCAGCCTCTTCGGAGTGGGGGGGGCTGAGCAGTTCTTC. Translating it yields CASLFGVGGAEQFF.

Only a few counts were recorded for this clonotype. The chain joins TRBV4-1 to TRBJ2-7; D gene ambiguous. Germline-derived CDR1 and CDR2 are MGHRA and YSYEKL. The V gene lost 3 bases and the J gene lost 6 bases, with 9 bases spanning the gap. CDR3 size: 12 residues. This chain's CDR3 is CASSQTPFEQYF. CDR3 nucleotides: TGCGCCAGCAGCCAGACACCATTCGAGCAGTACTTC.

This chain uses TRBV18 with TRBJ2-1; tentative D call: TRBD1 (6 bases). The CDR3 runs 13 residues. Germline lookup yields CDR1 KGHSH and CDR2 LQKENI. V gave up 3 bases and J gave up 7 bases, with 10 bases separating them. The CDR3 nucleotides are TGTGCCAGCTCACCGATAACAGGGAATGAGCAGTTCTTC. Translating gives CASSPITGNEQFF.

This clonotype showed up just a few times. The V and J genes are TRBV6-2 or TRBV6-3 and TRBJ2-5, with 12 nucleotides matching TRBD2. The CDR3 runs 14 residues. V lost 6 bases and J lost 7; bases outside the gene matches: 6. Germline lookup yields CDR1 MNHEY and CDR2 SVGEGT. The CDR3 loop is CASSQTSGRWTQYF. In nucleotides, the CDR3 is TGTGCCAGCAGCCAGACTAGCGGGAGATGGACCCAGTACTTC.

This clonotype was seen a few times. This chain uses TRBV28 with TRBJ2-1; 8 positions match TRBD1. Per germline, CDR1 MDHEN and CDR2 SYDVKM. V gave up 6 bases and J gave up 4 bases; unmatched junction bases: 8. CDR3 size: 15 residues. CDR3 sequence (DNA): TGTGCCAGCAGAACACCAGGGGGCTTATACAATGAGCAGTTCTTC. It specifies CASRTPGGLYNEQFF.

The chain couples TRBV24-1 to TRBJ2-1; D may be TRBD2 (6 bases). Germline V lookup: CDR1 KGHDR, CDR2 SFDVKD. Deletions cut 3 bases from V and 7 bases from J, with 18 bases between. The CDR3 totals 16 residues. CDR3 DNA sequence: TGTGCCACCAGTGATCCCGGGGCGGGGTGGGCAAATGAGCAGTTCTTC. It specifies CATSDPGAGWANEQFF.

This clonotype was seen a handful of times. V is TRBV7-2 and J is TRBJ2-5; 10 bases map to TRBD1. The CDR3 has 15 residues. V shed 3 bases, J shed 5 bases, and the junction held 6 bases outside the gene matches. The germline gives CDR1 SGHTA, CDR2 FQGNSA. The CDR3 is CASSFGRQGAETQYF. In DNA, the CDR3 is TGTGCCAGCAGCTTTGGGAGACAGGGGGCGGAGACCCAGTACTTC.